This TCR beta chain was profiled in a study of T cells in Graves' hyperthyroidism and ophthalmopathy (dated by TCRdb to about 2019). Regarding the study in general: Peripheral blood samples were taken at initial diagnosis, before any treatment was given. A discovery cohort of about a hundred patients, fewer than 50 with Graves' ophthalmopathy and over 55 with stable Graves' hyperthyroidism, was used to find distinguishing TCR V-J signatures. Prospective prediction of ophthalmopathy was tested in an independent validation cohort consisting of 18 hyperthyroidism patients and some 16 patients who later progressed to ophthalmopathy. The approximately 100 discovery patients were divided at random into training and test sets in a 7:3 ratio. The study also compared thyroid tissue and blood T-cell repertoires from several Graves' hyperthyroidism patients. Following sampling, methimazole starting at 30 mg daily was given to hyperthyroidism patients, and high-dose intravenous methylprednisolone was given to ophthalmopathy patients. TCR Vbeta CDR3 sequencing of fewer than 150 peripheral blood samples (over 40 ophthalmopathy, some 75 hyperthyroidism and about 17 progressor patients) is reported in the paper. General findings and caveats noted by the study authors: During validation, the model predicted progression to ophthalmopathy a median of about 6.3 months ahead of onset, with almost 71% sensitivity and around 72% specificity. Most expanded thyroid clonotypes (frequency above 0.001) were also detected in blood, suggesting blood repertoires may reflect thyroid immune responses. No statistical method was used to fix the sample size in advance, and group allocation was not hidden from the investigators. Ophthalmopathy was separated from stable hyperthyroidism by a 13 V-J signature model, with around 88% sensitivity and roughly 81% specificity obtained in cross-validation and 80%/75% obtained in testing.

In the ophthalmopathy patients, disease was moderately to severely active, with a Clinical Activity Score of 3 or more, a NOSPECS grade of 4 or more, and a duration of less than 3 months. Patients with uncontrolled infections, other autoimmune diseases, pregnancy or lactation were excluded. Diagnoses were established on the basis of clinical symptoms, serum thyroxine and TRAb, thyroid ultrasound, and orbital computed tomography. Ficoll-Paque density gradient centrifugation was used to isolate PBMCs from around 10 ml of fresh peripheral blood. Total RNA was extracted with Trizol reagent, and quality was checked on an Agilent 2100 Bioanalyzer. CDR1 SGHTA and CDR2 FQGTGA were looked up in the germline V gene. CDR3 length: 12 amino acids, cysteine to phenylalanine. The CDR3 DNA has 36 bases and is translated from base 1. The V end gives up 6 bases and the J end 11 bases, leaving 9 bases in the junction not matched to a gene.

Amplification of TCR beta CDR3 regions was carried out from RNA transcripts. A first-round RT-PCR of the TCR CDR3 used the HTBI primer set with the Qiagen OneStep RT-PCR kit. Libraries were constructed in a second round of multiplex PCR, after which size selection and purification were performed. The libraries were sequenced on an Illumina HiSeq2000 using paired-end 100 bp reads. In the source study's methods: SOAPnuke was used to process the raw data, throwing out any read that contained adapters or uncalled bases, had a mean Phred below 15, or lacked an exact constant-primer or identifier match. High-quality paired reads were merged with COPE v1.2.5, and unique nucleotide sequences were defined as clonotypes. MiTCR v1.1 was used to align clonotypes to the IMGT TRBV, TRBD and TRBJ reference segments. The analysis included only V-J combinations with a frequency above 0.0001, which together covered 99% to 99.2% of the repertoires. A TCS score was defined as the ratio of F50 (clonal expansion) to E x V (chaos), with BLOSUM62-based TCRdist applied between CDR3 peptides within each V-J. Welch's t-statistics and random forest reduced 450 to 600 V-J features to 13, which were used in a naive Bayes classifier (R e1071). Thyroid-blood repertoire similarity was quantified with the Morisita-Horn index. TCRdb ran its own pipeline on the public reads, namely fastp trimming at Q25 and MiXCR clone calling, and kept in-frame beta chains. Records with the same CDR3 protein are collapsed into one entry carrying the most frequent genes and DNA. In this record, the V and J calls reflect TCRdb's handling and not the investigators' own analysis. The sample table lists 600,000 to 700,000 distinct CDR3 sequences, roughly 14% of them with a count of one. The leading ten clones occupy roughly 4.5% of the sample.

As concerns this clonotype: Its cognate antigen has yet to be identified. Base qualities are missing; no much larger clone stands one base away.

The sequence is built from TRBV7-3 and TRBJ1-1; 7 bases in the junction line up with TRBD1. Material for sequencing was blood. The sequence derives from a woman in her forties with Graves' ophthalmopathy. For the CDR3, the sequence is CASSREGAMAFF. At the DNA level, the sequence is TGTGCCAGCAGTCGGGAGGGGGCGATGGCTTTCTTT.